This TCR beta chain stems from a study of blood T cell repertoires in COVID-19. Across the study: Donors in the United States, Italy and Spain gave samples during acute or convalescent COVID-19.

The CDR3 is made up of 15 amino acids. Trimming removed 6 bases from V and 0 bases from J, with 14 bases in between. Looked up from germline, CDR1 is SEHNR and CDR2 is FQNEAQ (reference sequence). Recovered participants had two consecutive negative NP/OP PCR tests, healthcare professional clearance, or symptom resolution. Generated by immunoSEQ multiplex PCR, the TCRdb table keeps only in-frame clones and is missing some. Altogether almost 250,000 clones are present, approximately 86% being singletons, with the ten largest covering 1.6%. This TCR came from a woman aged 45-65 years who had recovered from COVID-19. Sequenced: PBMCs or T cells enriched from blood (not recorded which). V and J are TRBV7-9 and TRBJ1-1; D possibly corresponds to TRBD1 (5 bases). CDR3 residues: CASRRTYGVNTEAFF. CDR3 nucleotides: TGTGCCAGCAGACGGACATATGGGGTGAACACTGAAGCTTTCTTT.